This TCR beta chain came from a study of blood T cell repertoires in COVID-19. Across the whole study: Donors in the United States, Italy and Spain gave samples during acute or convalescent COVID-19.

Per the authors' pipeline: Nucleated cell counts were estimated from reference gene primer amplification. TCRdb keeps only in-frame clones here, not all; method: immunoSEQ multiplex PCR. V and J calls and clone size are given by that table; D and trimming were obtained from the DNA. Found here are fewer than 90,000 clones, 80% to 90% of them singletons; the top ten hold less than 7.5%. Sequenced: peripheral blood. This clonotype originated in a woman older than 75 with active COVID-19.

CDR3 coding DNA: TGTGCCATCAGTGAGTCGAGTCCTACTAATACGCAGTATTTT. Protein sequence: CAISESSPTNTQYF. The rearrangement uses TRBV10-3 and TRBJ2-3; D gene ambiguous. The CDR3 spans 14 residues. V gave up 0 bases and J gave up 7 bases, with 11 bases separating them. The germline gives CDR1 ENHRY, CDR2 SYGVKD.